The 27 T cell receptor beta chains given below trace back to one sample, sequenced in a study of CD8 T cells in ankylosing spondylitis. TCRdb reprocessed the 5' RACE reads via MiXCR and lists one record per CDR3 protein. Here the sample spans roughly 130,000 distinct CDR3 sequences, 9.3% being singletons. Sequencing was carried out using blood, either unsorted or a sorted T cell fraction (not recorded which). All receptors come from a male donor with ankylosing spondylitis or in good health (not recorded which).

This clonotype was recorded at least ten times. V is TRBV7-9 and J is TRBJ2-1; perhaps D is TRBD1 or TRBD2 (5 bases each). V was shortened by 5 bases and J by 7 bases, with 15 bases between the two germline ends. The germline gives CDR1 SEHNR, CDR2 FQNEAQ (reference sequence). The CDR3 runs to 14 residues. Here the CDR3 reads CASSRRDGGNEQFF. DNA of the CDR3: TGTGCCAGCAGCCGAAGGGACGGAGGAAATGAGCAGTTCTTC.

This clonotype came up many times. The CDR3 sequence is CASSQDRVLMNTEAFF. DNA for the CDR3: TGCGCCAGCAGCCAAGACAGGGTGCTCATGAACACTGAAGCTTTCTTT. The chain joins TRBV4-3 to TRBJ1-1; the D gene is possibly TRBD1 (5 bases). There are 16 residues in the CDR3. The V gene's germline CDR1 is LGHNA and CDR2 YSLEER. Trimming removed 0 bases from V and 0 bases from J, with 11 bases in between.

A few counts support this clonotype. The V gene is TRBV12-3 or TRBV12-4, the J gene TRBJ2-3, with D maybe TRBD1 (5 bases). The CDR3 length is 13 residues. V was pared by 1 base and J by 11 bases, with 13 bases between. In DNA form, the CDR3 reads TGTGCCAGCAGTTTAGATCCTCAGGGTGGGCAGTATTTT. Translated, it gives CASSLDPQGGQYF.

There are many counts of this clonotype. This sequence joins TRBV20-1 and TRBJ2-7, with 9 bases aligning to TRBD2. In germline, CDR1 is DFQATT, CDR2 SNEGSKA (reference sequence). Unmatched junction bases numbered 9, after V lost 0 bases and J lost 3 bases. This CDR3 contains 16 residues. Here the CDR3 reads CSARDSAGGPLYEQYF. CDR3 bases: TGCAGTGCTAGAGATTCGGCGGGAGGGCCTCTCTACGAGCAGTACTTC.

This clonotype was recorded many times. The genes are TRBV7-2 and TRBJ2-7; TRBD2 aligns across 11 bases. Germline assignment: CDR1 SGHTA and CDR2 FQGNSA. The ends lost 1 base at V and 0 bases at J; junction bases unmatched: 2. The CDR3 runs to 16 residues. The CDR3 protein is CASSLVAGGPSYEQYF. The CDR3 DNA reads as TGTGCCAGCAGCTTAGTAGCGGGAGGGCCCTCCTACGAGCAGTACTTC.

The gene calls are TRBV5-1 and TRBJ1-4, with a weak D call TRBD1 (6 bases). V lost 4 bases and J 8 bases, leaving 15 bases between the germline ends. This CDR3 region has 14 residues. From germline, CDR1 is SGHRS and CDR2 YFSETQ. The DNA for the CDR3 is TGCGCCAGCAGCATAACCGAGGGGGGCGAAAAACTGTTTTTT. Amino acid sequence: CASSITEGGEKLFF.

The sample holds a few counts of this clonotype. This rearrangement joins TRBV4-2 to TRBJ2-1; 12 nucleotides line up with TRBD2. Germline values: CDR1 LGHNA, CDR2 YNFKEQ. The CDR3 extends over 17 amino acids. Trimming at V came to 0 bases and at J to 2 bases, leaving 2 bases not matched to a gene. As DNA, the CDR3 is TGTGCCAGCAGCCAAGATCTAGCGGGAGGGACCTACAATGAGCAGTTCTTC. Its translation is CASSQDLAGGTYNEQFF.

At least ten counts were recorded for this clonotype. This chain joins TRBV29-1 and TRBJ2-1; 10 bases agree with TRBD2. This CDR3 spans 16 amino acids. The germline V gene encodes CDR1 SQVTM and CDR2 ANQGSEA. V shed 2 bases, J shed 8 bases, and the junction held 12 bases outside the gene matches. The CDR3 coding sequence is TGCAGCGTTGAAACCCCCGGTAGCGGGAGGATTGATGAGCAGTTCTTC. As protein: CSVETPGSGRIDEQFF.

This clonotype has a handful of counts. The chain has TRBV29-1 and TRBJ2-2; TRBD2 might be the D (7 bases). The CDR3 spans 16 residues. Germline assignment: CDR1 SQVTM and CDR2 ANQGSEA. V gave up 4 bases and J gave up 5 bases, with 20 bases separating them. This CDR3 is CSVGKGGGRSTGELFF. The DNA of the CDR3 is TGCAGCGTTGGGAAGGGGGGAGGGAGGTCGACCGGGGAGCTGTTTTTT.

The chain joins TRBV5-1 to TRBJ2-7; D is perhaps TRBD1 (5 bases). Germline V lookup: CDR1 SGHRS, CDR2 YFSETQ. V shed 4 bases and J shed 1 base, with 15 bases lying between them. The CDR3 is 15 amino acids. The CDR3 here is CASSEKNRLSYEQYF. As DNA, the CDR3 is TGCGCCAGCAGCGAAAAGAACAGGTTATCCTACGAGCAGTACTTC.

This chain links TRBV12-3 or TRBV12-4 with TRBJ2-3; a weak D match, TRBD2 (6 bases). The CDR3 consists of 15 residues. Trimming took off 5 bases at V and 5 bases at J, with 17 bases between the two ends. The CDR3 sequence: CASSPHAGTGDTQYF. CDR3 DNA: TGTGCCAGCAGTCCGCATGCGGGGACCGGAGATACGCAGTATTTT.

This clonotype was detected many times. The rearrangement joins TRBV7-3 to TRBJ2-3, with D maybe TRBD2 (5 bases). From germline, CDR1 is SGHTA and CDR2 FQGTGA. V lost 3 bases, J lost 4 bases, and 17 bases lay in between. The CDR3 sequence is 16 residues long. The CDR3 here is CASSFEPLAFPDTQYF. CDR3 nucleotides: TGTGCCAGCAGCTTTGAGCCGCTAGCTTTCCCAGATACGCAGTATTTT.

This clonotype occurred many times. The junction shows a germline mismatch at one end, possibly a read error. V usage is TRBV5-5 and J usage is TRBJ2-7; weak D call: TRBD1 (5 bases). Germline loops: CDR1 SGHKS, CDR2 YYEKEE (reference sequence). The CDR3 loop spans 14 amino acids. Here the CDR3 DNA reads TGTGCCAGCAGCTTGGGGGCAGGGTCCTTCGAGCAGTACTTC. As protein: CASSLGAGSFEQYF. Using reference TRBV5-5 and TRBJ2-7 for the parts outside the CDR3, the full variable domain is DAGVTQSPTHLIKTRGQQVTLRCSPISGHKSVSWYQQVLGQGPQFIFQYYEKEERGRGNFPDRFSARQFPNYSSELNVNALLLGDSALYLCASSLGAGSFEQYFGPGTRLTVT.

The rearrangement links TRBV20-1 to TRBJ2-2, with a weak D call TRBD1 (6 bases). Germline V lookup: CDR1 DFQATT, CDR2 SNEGSKA (reference sequence). V was trimmed by 0 bases and J by 5 bases, leaving 13 bases between them. This CDR3 has 15 amino acids. The DNA of the CDR3 is TGCAGTGCTAGAGATCCAGGAAGGGGGACCGGGGAGCTGTTTTTT. It is translated as CSARDPGRGTGELFF.

This clonotype was seen only a few times. V gene TRBV2 combines with J gene TRBJ1-2, with D perhaps TRBD1 (6 bases). The CDR3 totals 13 residues. The germline CDR1 and CDR2 sequences are SNHLY and FYNNEI. Trimming cost V 3 bases and J 4 bases, with 9 bases left between them. The CDR3 loop is CASSEQGSYGYTF. In nucleotides, the CDR3 is TGTGCCAGCAGTGAGCAGGGGAGCTATGGCTACACCTTC.

This clonotype was detected only a few times. This rearrangement joins TRBV12-3 or TRBV12-4 to TRBJ2-2, with 7 bases matching TRBD1. This CDR3 spans 15 amino acids. Germline trimming cut 1 base from V and 5 bases from J; bases unmatched to any gene: 4. The CDR3 loop is CASSLDRGGTGELFF. The CDR3 DNA reads TGTGCCAGCAGTTTAGACAGGGGTGGGACCGGGGAGCTGTTTTTT.

This sequence joins TRBV2 and TRBJ2-3; D not resolved. V gave up 4 bases and J gave up 0 bases, with 11 bases separating them. Germline CDR1 reads SNHLY; CDR2 reads FYNNEI. This CDR3 comprises 15 residues. CDR3 coding DNA: TGTGCCAGCAGTGCGGAGAGGACCAGCACAGATACGCAGTATTTT. It specifies CASSAERTSTDTQYF. Looking up the rest from reference TRBV2 and TRBJ2-3 gives the full variable domain: EPEVTQTPSHQVTQMGQEVILRCVPISNHLYFYWYRQILGQKVEFLVSFYNNEISEKSEIFDDQFSVERPDGSNFTLKIRSTKLEDSAMYFCASSAERTSTDTQYFGPGTRLTVL.

There are many counts of this clonotype. The rearrangement links TRBV20-1 to TRBJ1-2; D unclear. Trimming removed 6 bases at V and 5 bases at J, with 13 bases between. CDR1 DFQATT and CDR2 SNEGSKA come from the germline V gene (reference sequence). CDR3 length: 12 residues. This CDR3 reads CSARRAEYGYTF. In DNA, the CDR3 is TGCAGTGCACGAAGGGCGGAGTATGGCTACACCTTC.

This clonotype was counted ten times or more. The rearrangement uses TRBV12-3 or TRBV12-4 and TRBJ2-1; D might be TRBD1 or TRBD2, each matching 5 bases. This CDR3 has 14 residues. V lost 6 bases to trimming and J lost 9 bases, with 18 bases between them. The CDR3 sequence: CASRPTGPDVEQFF. CDR3 sequence (DNA): TGTGCCAGCAGGCCCACGGGACCCGATGTTGAGCAGTTCTTC.

This clonotype was seen repeatedly, ten times or more. The chain employs TRBV5-8 and TRBJ2-2, with D maybe TRBD2 (6 bases). Trimming pared 4 bases from V and 5 bases from J, leaving 12 bases between. The germline gives CDR1 SGHTS, CDR2 YDEGEE. CDR3 size: 14 residues. The CDR3 reads CASSQGLSTGELFF. In nucleotides, the CDR3 is TGTGCCAGCAGCCAGGGACTTTCTACCGGGGAGCTGTTTTTT.

This clonotype was seen more than once but under ten times. The chain joins TRBV6-2 or TRBV6-3 to TRBJ2-7, with no clear D. The CDR3 totals 12 residues. Germline V gene sequence: CDR1 MNHEY, CDR2 SVGEGT. Trimming shortened V by 0 bases and J by 6 bases, and 6 bases separated the two germline ends. The DNA for the CDR3 is TGTGCCAGCAGTTACTCGAGCCGCGAGCAGTACTTC. Its translation: CASSYSSREQYF.

This clonotype was seen more than once but under ten times. The rearrangement links TRBV20-1 to TRBJ2-7; TRBD1 aligns across 9 bases. V was pared by 0 bases and J by 4 bases, with 1 base of the junction left unmatched. The CDR3 is 13 residues long. Germline assignment: CDR1 DFQATT and CDR2 SNEGSKA (reference sequence). CDR3 sequence reads: CSAREDRGYEQYF. The CDR3, as DNA: TGCAGTGCTAGAGAGGACAGGGGATACGAGCAGTACTTC.

The genes are TRBV20-1 and TRBJ2-7, with D possibly being TRBD2 (6 bases). Trimming took 5 bases from V and 0 from J, leaving 11 bases between them. This CDR3 has 13 amino acids. Germline V lookup: CDR1 DFQATT, CDR2 SNEGSKA (reference sequence). CDR3 loop: CSADRDSSYEQYF. The CDR3, as DNA: TGCAGTGCTGACCGGGACTCCTCCTACGAGCAGTACTTC.

This clonotype has a handful of counts. A junction end diverges from the germline sequence, so it may reflect a read error. The genes are TRBV5-1 and TRBJ2-1, with 9 nucleotides matching TRBD1. CDR3 length equals 16 residues. In germline, CDR1 is SGHRS, CDR2 YFSETQ. The CDR3 loop reads CASSFFSGQGSLAWGF. For the CDR3, the DNA is TGCGCCAGCAGCTTCTTTTCGGGACAGGGATCGCTAGCTTGGGGATTC.

This clonotype was seen more than once but under ten times. In DNA form, the CDR3 reads TGTGCCACCAGCAACGGACTAGCGGGAGGATACCTCACAGATACGCAGTATTTT. This codes for CATSNGLAGGYLTDTQYF. This chain uses TRBV15 with TRBJ2-3, with 14 positions matching TRBD2. Looked up from germline, CDR1 is LNHNV and CDR2 is YYDKDF (reference sequence). This CDR3 has 18 residues. V was pared by 4 bases and J by 2 bases, with 8 bases of the junction left unmatched.

This clonotype was detected many times. V usage is TRBV7-9 and J usage is TRBJ2-1, with a tentative D call TRBD2 (6 bases). CDR1 and CDR2 from the germline V gene are SEHNR and FQNEAQ (reference sequence). This CDR3 has 14 amino acids. The ends were cut back, 5 bases at V and 12 bases at J, with 20 bases in the middle. The CDR3 DNA is TGTGCCAGCAGCAACCAACTCGGGAGTGTAGGGCAGTTCTTC. Translating it yields CASSNQLGSVGQFF.

This clonotype was picked up many times. This chain links TRBV29-1 with TRBJ2-7; a possible D gene is TRBD1 (5 bases). Germline lookup yields CDR1 SQVTM and CDR2 ANQGSEA. The CDR3 contains 13 residues. V was pared by 2 bases and J by 3 bases, with 11 bases between. CDR3 region: CSVELQGGYEQYF. In nucleotides, the CDR3 is TGCAGCGTTGAATTGCAGGGCGGCTACGAGCAGTACTTC.